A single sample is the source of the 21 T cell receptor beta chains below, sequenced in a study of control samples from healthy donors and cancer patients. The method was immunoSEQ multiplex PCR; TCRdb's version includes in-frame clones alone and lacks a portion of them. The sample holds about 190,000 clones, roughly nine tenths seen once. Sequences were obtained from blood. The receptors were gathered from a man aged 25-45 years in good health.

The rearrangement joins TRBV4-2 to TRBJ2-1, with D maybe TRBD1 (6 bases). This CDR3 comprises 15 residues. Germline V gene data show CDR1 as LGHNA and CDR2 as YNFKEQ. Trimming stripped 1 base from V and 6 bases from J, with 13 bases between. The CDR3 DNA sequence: TGTGCCAGCAGCCAAGCCTCAGGGGTGGGCAATGAGCAGTTCTTC. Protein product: CASSQASGVGNEQFF.

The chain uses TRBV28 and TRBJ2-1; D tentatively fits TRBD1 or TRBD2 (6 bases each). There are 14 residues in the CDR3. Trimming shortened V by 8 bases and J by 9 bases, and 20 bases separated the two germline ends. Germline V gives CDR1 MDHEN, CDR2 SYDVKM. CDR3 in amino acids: CASLGGHRGGEQFF. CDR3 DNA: TGTGCCAGCCTCGGGGGTCACCGAGGGGGTGAGCAGTTCTTC.

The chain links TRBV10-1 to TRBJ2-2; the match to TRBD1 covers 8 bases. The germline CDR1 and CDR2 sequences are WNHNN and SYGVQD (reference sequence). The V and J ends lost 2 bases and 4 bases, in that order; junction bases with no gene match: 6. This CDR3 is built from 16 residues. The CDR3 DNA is TGCGCCAGCAGTGAGCGGCAGGGGGCCGGCACCGGGGAGCTGTTTTTT. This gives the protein CASSERQGAGTGELFF.

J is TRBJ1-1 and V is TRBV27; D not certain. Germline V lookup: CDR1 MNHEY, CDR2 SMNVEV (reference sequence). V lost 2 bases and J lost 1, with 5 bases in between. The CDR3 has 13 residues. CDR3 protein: CASSLQENTEAFF. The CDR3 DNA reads TGTGCCAGCAGTTTACAAGAGAACACTGAAGCTTTCTTT.

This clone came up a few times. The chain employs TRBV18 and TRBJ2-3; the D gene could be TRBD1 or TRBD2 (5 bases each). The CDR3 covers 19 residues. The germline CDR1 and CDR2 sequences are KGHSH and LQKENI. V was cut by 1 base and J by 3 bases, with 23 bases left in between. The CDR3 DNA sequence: TGTGCCAGCTCACCACTCAGGGCGGGTTCGGGACGCCTAACAGATACGCAGTATTTT. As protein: CASSPLRAGSGRLTDTQYF. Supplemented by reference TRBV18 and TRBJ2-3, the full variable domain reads NAGVMQNPRHLVRRRGQEARLRCSPMKGHSHVYWYRQLPEEGLKFMVYLQKENIIDESGMPKERFSAEFPKEGPSILRIQQVVRGDSAAYFCASSPLRAGSGRLTDTQYFGPGTRLTVL.

CDR3 sequence reads: CASSPGQKNYEQYF. The CDR3 region has the DNA TGCGCCAGCAGCCCGGGACAGAAAAACTACGAGCAGTACTTC. The rearrangement links TRBV5-1 to TRBJ2-7; 7 bases fit TRBD1. The CDR3 totals 14 residues. V shed 4 bases, J shed 3 bases, and the junction held 7 bases outside the gene matches. Germline-derived CDR1 and CDR2 are SGHRS and YFSETQ.

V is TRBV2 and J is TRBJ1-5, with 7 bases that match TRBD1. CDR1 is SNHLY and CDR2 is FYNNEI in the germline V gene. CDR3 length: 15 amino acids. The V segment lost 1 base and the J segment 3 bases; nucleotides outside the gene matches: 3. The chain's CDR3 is CASSEGQGSNQPQHF. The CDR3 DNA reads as TGTGCCAGCAGTGAAGGACAGGGCTCCAATCAGCCCCAGCATTTT.

This CDR3 reads CASSLDGVHGYTF. Written as DNA, the CDR3 is TGTGCCAGCAGCTTAGACGGTGTCCATGGCTACACCTTC. This chain joins TRBV7-9 and TRBJ1-2; D unresolved. CDR3 length: 13 residues. The germline CDR1 and CDR2 sequences are SEHNR and FQNEAQ (reference sequence). V was clipped by 1 base and J by 6 bases, with 9 bases between them.

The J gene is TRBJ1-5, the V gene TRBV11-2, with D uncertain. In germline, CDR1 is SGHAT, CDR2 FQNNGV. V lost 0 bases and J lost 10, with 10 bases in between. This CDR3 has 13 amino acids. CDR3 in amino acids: CASSLETSGPQHF. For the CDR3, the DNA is TGTGCCAGCAGCTTAGAAACCAGCGGCCCCCAGCATTTT.

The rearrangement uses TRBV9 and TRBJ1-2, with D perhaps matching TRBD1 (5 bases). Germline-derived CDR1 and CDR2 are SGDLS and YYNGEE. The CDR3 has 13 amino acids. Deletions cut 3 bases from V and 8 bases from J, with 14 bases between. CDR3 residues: CASSAQGGGGYTF. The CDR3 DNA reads TGTGCCAGCAGCGCTCAGGGCGGTGGCGGCTACACCTTC.

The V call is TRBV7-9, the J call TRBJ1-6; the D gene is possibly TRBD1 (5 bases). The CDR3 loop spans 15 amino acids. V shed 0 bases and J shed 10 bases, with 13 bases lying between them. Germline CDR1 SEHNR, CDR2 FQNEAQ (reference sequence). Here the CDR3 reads CASSLAQGPSSPLHF. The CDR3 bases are TGTGCCAGCAGCTTAGCGCAGGGACCATCCTCACCCCTCCACTTT.

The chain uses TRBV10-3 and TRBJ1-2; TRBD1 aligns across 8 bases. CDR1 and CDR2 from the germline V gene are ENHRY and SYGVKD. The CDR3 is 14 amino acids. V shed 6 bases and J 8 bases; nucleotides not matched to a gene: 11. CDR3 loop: CAIREGQGWGGYTF. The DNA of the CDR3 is TGTGCCATCAGGGAAGGACAGGGCTGGGGCGGCTACACCTTC.

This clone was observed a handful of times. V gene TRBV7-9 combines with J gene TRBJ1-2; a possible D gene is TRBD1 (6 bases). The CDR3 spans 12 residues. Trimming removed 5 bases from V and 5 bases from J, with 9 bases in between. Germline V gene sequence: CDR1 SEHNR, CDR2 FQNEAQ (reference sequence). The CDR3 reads CASSNRDYGYTF. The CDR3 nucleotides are TGTGCCAGCAGCAACAGGGATTATGGCTACACCTTC. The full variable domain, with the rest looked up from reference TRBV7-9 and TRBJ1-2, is DTGVSQNPRHKITKRGQNVTFRCDPISEHNRLYWYRQTLGQGPEFLTYFQNEAQLEKSRLLSDRFSAERPKGSFSTLEIQRTEQGDSAMYLCASSNRDYGYTFGSGTRLTVV.

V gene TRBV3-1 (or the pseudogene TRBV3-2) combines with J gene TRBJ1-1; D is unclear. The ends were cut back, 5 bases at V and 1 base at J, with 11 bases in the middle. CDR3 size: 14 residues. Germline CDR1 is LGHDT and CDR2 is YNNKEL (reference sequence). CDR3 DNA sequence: TGTGCCAGCAGCGAACAGATAAAGAACACTGAAGCTTTCTTT. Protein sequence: CASSEQIKNTEAFF.

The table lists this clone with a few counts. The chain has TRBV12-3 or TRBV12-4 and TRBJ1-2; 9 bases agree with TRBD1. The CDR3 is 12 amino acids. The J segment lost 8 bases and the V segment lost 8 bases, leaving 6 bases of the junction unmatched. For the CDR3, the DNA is TGTGCCAGCCTTGGACAGGGGCAAGGCTACACCTTC. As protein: CASLGQGQGYTF.

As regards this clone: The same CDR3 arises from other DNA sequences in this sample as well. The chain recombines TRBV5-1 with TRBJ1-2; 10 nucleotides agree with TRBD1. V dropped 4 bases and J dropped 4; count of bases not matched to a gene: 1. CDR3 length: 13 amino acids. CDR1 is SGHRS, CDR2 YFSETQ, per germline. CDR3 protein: CASSGQGGYGYTF. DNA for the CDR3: TGCGCCAGCAGCGGACAGGGGGGCTATGGCTACACCTTC.

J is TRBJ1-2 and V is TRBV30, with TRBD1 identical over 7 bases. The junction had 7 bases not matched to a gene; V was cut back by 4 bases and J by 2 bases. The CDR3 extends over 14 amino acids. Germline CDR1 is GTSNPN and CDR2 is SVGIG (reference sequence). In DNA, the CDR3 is TGTGCCTGGACCCCGGGACAGCGGAACTATGGCTACACCTTC. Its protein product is CAWTPGQRNYGYTF.

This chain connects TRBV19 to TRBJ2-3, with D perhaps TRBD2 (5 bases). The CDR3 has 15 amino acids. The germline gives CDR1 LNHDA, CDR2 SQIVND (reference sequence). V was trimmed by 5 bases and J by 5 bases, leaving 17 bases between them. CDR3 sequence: CASSRTGRLGDTQYF. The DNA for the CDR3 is TGTGCCAGTAGTCGCACGGGAAGGTTGGGAGATACGCAGTATTTT.

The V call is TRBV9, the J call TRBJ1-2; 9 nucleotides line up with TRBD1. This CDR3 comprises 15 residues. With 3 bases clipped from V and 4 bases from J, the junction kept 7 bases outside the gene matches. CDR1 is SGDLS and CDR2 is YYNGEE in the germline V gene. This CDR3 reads CASSGRTGDIYGYTF. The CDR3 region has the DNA TGTGCCAGCAGCGGTCGGACAGGGGACATCTATGGCTACACCTTC.

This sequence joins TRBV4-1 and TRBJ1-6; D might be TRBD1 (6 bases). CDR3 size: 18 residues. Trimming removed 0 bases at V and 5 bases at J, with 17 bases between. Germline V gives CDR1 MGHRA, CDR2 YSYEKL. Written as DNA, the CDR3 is TGCGCCAGCAGCCAAGAACCCAACTTTGGGACAAATAATTCACCCCTCCACTTT. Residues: CASSQEPNFGTNNSPLHF.

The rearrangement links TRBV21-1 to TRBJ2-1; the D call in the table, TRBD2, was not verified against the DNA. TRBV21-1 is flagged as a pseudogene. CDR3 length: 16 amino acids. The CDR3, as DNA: TGTGCCAGCAGCAAAGGTAGCGGGGGAACAAACAATGAGCAGTTCTTC. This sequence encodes CASSKGSGGTNNEQFF.